The 3 T cell receptor beta chains in this list originate from one sample, sequenced in a study of blood T cell repertoires in COVID-19. Libraries were prepared by immunoSEQ multiplex PCR; TCRdb keeps only in-frame clonotypes and omits some of them. This sample has around 270,000 clones; 80% to 90% occur once, and the top ten carry approximately 3.4%. Sample: PBMCs or T cells enriched from blood (not recorded which). These receptors all come from a woman between 35 and 50 years old who had been exposed to COVID-19.

The chain is built from TRBV5-1 and TRBJ2-7, with 7 bases fitting TRBD1. The CDR3 is made up of 15 amino acids. Per germline, CDR1 SGHRS and CDR2 YFSETQ. Trimming took 4 bases from V and 4 from J; bases not matched to a gene: 11. For the CDR3, the DNA is TGCGCCAGCAGCCCGACCGGGACAGAGATATACGAGCAGTACTTC. This sequence encodes CASSPTGTEIYEQYF.

V gene TRBV4-1 combines with J gene TRBJ2-1, with D maybe TRBD2 (5 bases). CDR3 length equals 15 residues. Germline V CDR1 and CDR2: MGHRA, YSYEKL. Trimming left V 4 bases short and J 7 bases short, with 17 bases between. DNA of the CDR3: TGCGCCAGCAGCCCGGAGGATCAGGTGGGGAATGAGCAGTTCTTC. It translates to CASSPEDQVGNEQFF.

This sequence joins TRBV28 and TRBJ1-3; D unresolved. V was cut by 6 bases and J by 2 bases, with 14 bases left in between. The CDR3 length is 15 residues. CDR1 MDHEN and CDR2 SYDVKM come from the germline V gene. As DNA, the CDR3 is TGTGCCAGCAGACTTCGCGGGTACACTGGAAACACCATATATTTT. Translated: CASRLRGYTGNTIYF.